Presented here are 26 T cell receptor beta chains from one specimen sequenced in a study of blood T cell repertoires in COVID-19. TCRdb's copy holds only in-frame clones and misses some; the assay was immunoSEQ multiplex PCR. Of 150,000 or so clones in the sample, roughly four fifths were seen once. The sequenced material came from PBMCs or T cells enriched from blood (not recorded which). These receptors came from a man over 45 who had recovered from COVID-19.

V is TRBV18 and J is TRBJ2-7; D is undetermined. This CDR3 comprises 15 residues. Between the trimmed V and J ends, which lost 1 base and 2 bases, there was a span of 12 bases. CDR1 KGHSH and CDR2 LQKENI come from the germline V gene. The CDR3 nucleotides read TGTGCCAGCTCACCACGGTTCACATTGACCTACGAGCAGTACTTC. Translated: CASSPRFTLTYEQYF.

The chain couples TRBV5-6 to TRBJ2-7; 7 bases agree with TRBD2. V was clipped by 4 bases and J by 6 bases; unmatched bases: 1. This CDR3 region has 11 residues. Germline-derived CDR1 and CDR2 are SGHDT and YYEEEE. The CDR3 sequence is CASSGRGEQYF. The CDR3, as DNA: TGTGCCAGCAGCGGGAGGGGCGAGCAGTACTTC.

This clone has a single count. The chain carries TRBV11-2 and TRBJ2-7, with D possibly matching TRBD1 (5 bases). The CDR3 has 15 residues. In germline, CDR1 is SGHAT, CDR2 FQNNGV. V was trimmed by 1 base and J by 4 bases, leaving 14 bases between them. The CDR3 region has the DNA TGTGCCAGCAGCTTAGGGAAGGGGCCTGTATACGAGCAGTACTTC. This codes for CASSLGKGPVYEQYF.

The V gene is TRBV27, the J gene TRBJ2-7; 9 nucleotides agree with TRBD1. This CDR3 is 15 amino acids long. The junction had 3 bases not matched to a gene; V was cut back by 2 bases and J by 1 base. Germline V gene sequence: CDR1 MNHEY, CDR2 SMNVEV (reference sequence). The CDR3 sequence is CASSLGTGLSYEQYF. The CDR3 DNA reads TGTGCCAGCAGTTTAGGGACAGGGCTTTCCTACGAGCAGTACTTC.

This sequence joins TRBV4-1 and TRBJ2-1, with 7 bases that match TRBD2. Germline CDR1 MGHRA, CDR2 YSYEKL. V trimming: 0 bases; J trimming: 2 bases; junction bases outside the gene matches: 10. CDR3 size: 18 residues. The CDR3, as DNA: TGCGCCAGCAGCCAAGATCTGCTGGGGGACTATCCCTACAATGAGCAGTTCTTC. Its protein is CASSQDLLGDYPYNEQFF.

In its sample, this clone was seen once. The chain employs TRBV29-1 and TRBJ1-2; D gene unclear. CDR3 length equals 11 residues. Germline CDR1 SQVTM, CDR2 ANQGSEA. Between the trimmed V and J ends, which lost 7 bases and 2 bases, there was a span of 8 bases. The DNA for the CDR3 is TGCAGCGCCCCGGGGAACTATGGCTACACCTTC. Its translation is CSAPGNYGYTF.

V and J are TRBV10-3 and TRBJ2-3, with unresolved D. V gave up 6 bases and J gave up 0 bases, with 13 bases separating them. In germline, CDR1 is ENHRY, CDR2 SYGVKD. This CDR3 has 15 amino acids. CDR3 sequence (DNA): TGTGCCATCAGATGGCGAGGAGCTAGCACAGATACGCAGTATTTT. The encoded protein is CAIRWRGASTDTQYF.

CDR3 sequence: CASSLSSGGVRDTQYF. Written as DNA, the CDR3 is TGTGCCAGCAGCTTAAGTAGCGGGGGGGTGAGAGATACGCAGTATTTT. The chain employs TRBV7-2 and TRBJ2-3, with 11 positions matching TRBD2. Trimming cost V 2 bases and J 5 bases; bases outside gene matches: 6. Per the germline V gene, CDR1 is SGHTA and CDR2 is FQGNSA. The CDR3 has 16 amino acids.

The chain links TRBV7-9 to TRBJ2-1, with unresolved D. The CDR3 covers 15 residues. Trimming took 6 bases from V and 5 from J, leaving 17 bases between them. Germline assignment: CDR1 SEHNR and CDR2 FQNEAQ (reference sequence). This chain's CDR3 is CASSSASLRNNEQFF. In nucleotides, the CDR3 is TGTGCCAGCAGTTCCGCGTCCCTTCGTAACAATGAGCAGTTCTTC.

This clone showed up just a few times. Here the CDR3 reads CASSPLGGPYGYTF. The CDR3 DNA reads as TGTGCCAGCAGCCCTCTCGGGGGGCCCTATGGCTACACCTTC. The rearrangement links TRBV11-2 to TRBJ1-2; possibly TRBD1 for D (6 bases). Deletions cut 5 bases from V and 4 bases from J, with 14 bases between. CDR1 and CDR2 (germline): SGHAT, FQNNGV. The CDR3 sequence is 14 residues long.

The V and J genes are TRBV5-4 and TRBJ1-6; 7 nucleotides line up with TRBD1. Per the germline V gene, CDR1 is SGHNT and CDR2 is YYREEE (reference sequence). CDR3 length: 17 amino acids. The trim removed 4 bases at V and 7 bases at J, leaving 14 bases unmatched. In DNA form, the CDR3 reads TGTGCCAGCAGCCTATTCACCGGACAGGTTCAAAATTCACCCCTCCACTTT. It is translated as CASSLFTGQVQNSPLHF.

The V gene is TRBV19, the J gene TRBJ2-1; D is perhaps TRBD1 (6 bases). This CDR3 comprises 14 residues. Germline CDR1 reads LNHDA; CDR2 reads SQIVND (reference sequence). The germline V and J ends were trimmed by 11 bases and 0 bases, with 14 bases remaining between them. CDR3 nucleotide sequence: TGTGCCTCCGAGGGGGTCGGCTCCTACAATGAGCAGTTCTTC. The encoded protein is CASEGVGSYNEQFF.

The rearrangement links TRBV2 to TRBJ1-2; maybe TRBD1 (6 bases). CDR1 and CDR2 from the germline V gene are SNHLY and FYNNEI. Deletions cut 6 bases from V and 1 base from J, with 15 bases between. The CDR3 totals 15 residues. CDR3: CASRGDTQSNYGYTF. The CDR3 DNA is TGTGCCAGCAGAGGGGACACCCAGAGTAACTATGGCTACACCTTC.

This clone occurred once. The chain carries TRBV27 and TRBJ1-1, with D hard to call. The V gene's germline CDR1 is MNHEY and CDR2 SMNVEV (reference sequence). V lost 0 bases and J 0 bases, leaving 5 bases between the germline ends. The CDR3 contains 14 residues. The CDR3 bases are TGTGCCAGCAGTTTATCGAGGTTGAACACTGAAGCTTTCTTT. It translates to CASSLSRLNTEAFF.

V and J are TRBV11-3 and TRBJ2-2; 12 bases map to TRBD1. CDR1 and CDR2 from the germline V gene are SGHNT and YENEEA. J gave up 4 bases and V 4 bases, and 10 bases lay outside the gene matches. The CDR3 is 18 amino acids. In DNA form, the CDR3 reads TGTGCCAGCAGCTGGACCGGGACAGGGGGCGGTGGCACCGGGGAGCTGTTTTTT. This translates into CASSWTGTGGGGTGELFF.

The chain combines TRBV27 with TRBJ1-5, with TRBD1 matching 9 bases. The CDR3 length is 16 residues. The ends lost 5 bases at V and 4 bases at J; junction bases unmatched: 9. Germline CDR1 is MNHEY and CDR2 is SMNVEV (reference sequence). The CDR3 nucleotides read TGTGCCAGCAGTCAAACCGGGACAGGGACAAATCAGCCCCAGCATTTT. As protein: CASSQTGTGTNQPQHF.

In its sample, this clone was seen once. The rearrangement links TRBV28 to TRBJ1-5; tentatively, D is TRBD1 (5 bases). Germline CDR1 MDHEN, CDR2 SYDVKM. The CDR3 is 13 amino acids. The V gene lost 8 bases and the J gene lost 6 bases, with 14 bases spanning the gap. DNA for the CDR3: TGTGCCAGCGGAGGGGCAGGGAGTCAGCCCCAGCATTTT. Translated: CASGGAGSQPQHF.

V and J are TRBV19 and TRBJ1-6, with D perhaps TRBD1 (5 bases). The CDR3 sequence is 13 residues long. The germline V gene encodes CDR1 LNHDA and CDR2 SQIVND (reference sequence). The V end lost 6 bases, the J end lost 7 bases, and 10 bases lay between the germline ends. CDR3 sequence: CASRAGLNSPLHF. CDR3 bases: TGTGCCAGTAGAGCAGGGCTAAATTCACCCCTCCACTTT.

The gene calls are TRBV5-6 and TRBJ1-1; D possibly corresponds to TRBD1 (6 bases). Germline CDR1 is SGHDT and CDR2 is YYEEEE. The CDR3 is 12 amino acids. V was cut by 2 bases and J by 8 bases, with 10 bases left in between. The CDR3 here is CASSFGQGEAFF. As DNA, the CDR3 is TGTGCCAGCAGCTTTGGCCAGGGGGAAGCTTTCTTT.

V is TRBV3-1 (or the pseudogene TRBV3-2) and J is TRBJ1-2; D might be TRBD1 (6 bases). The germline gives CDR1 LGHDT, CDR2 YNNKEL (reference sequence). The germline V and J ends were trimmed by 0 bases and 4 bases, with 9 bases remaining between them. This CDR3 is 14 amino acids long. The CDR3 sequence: CASSQEGHSYGYTF. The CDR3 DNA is TGTGCCAGCAGCCAAGAGGGACATAGCTATGGCTACACCTTC.

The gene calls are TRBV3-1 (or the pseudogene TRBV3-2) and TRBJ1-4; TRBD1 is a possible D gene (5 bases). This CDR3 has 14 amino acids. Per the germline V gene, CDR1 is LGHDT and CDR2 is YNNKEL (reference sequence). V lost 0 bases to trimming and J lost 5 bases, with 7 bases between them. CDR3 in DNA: TGTGCCAGCAGCCAAGAAAGGGGCAATGAAAAACTGTTTTTT. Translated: CASSQERGNEKLFF.

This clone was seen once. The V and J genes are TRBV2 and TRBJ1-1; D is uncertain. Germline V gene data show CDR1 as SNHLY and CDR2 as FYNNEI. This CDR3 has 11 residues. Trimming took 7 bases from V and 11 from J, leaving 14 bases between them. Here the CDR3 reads CASTGGGYAFF. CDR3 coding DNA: TGTGCCAGCACTGGTGGCGGCTACGCTTTCTTT. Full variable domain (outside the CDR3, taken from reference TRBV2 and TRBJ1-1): EPEVTQTPSHQVTQMGQEVILRCVPISNHLYFYWYRQILGQKVEFLVSFYNNEISEKSEIFDDQFSVERPDGSNFTLKIRSTKLEDSAMYFCASTGGGYAFFGQGTRLTVV.

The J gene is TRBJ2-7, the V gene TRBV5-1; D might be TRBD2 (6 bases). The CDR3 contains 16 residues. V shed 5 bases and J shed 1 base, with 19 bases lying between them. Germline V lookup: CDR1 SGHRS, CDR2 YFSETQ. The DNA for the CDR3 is TGCGCCAGCAGGGAGGGGCGCGGGACGGGTTCCTACGAGCAGTACTTC. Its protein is CASREGRGTGSYEQYF.

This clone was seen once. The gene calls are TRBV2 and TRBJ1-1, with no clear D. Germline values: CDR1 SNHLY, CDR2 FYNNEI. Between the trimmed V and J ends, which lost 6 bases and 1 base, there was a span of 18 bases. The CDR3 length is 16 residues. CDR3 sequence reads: CASRFLSNPGNTEAFF. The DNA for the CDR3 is TGTGCCAGCAGGTTCCTTTCCAATCCCGGGAACACTGAAGCTTTCTTT.

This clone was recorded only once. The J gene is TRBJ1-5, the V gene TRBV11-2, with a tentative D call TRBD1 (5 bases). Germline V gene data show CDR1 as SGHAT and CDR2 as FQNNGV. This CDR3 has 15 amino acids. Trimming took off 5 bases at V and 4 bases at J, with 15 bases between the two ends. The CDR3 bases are TGTGCCAGCAGCCCCTCAGGAGGGGTTAATCAGCCCCAGCATTTT. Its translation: CASSPSGGVNQPQHF.

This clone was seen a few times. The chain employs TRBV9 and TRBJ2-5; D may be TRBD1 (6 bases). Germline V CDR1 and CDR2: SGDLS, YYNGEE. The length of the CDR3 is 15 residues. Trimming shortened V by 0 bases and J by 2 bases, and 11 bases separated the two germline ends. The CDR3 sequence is CASSVASGEQETQYF. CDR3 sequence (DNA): TGTGCCAGCAGCGTAGCCTCAGGGGAGCAAGAGACCCAGTACTTC. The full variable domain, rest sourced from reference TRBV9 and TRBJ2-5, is DSGVTQTPKHLITATGQRVTLRCSPRSGDLSVYWYQQSLDQGLQFLIQYYNGEERAKGNILERFSAQQFPDLHSELNLSSLELGDSALYFCASSVASGEQETQYFGPGTRLLVL.